Following are 20 T cell receptor beta chains from one sample sequenced in a study of CD8 T cells in Susac syndrome. With random hexamers, reverse transcription was performed on roughly 0.5 to 1 ug of RNA. MiXCR, run by TCRdb on the immunoSEQ multiplex PCR reads, gives a single entry per CDR3 protein. This table holds 200,000 to 250,000 distinct CDR3 sequences, approximately 92% found once. The sample consisted of CD4+ T cells from PBMCs. Receptors were obtained from a human donor with multiple sclerosis.

This chain uses TRBV6-4 with TRBJ2-2; D gene ambiguous. V lost 7 bases and J 1 base, leaving 10 bases between the germline ends. The CDR3 loop spans 14 amino acids. Germline V gene lookup returns CDR1 MRHNA and CDR2 SNTAGT. CDR3 sequence reads: CASKTSGNTGELFF. CDR3 bases: TGTGCCAGCAAAACTTCAGGGAACACCGGGGAGCTGTTTTTT.

This chain links TRBV19 with TRBJ2-1, with D maybe TRBD2 (6 bases). Germline CDR1 and CDR2: LNHDA and SQIVND (reference sequence). V was pared by 5 bases and J by 1 base, with 15 bases between. The CDR3 contains 16 residues. CDR3 residues: CASSSRAGGSYNEQFF. Here the CDR3 DNA reads TGTGCCAGTAGTTCCCGAGCGGGCGGATCCTACAATGAGCAGTTCTTC.

CDR3 in DNA: TGTGCCTGGAAGGGCGGGAGGGTCCCAAGGGACATTCAGTACTTC. Translated, it gives CAWKGGRVPRDIQYF. The chain couples TRBV30 to TRBJ2-4; 9 nucleotides align to TRBD2. V was clipped by 4 bases and J by 8 bases; unmatched bases: 12. Per germline, CDR1 GTSNPN and CDR2 SVGIG (reference sequence). CDR3 length: 15 residues.

This chain joins TRBV12-3 or TRBV12-4 and TRBJ1-2; TRBD1 might be the D (6 bases). This CDR3 contains 14 residues. Trimming took off 0 bases at V and 7 bases at J, with 12 bases between the two ends. In DNA form, the CDR3 reads TGTGCCAGCAGTTTAGCGCAGAGGGGGATTGGCTACACCTTC. Translating gives CASSLAQRGIGYTF.

The rearrangement joins TRBV27 to TRBJ2-2; weak D call: TRBD1 (6 bases). Trimming stripped 3 bases from V and 0 bases from J, with 8 bases between. This CDR3 comprises 15 residues. In germline, CDR1 is MNHEY, CDR2 SMNVEV (reference sequence). CDR3 loop: CASSFQGTNTGELFF. CDR3 in DNA: TGTGCCAGCAGTTTCCAGGGGACGAACACCGGGGAGCTGTTTTTT.

The CDR3 sequence is CASSRDRERADGYTF. As DNA, the CDR3 is TGCGCCAGCAGCAGGGACAGGGAAAGGGCTGATGGCTACACCTTC. The chain joins TRBV5-1 to TRBJ1-2; TRBD1 matches 9 bases. The CDR3 runs to 15 residues. Looked up from germline, CDR1 is SGHRS and CDR2 is YFSETQ. Trimming took 4 bases from V and 6 from J; bases not matched to a gene: 10.

This rearrangement joins TRBV6-1 to TRBJ1-1; 7 nucleotides line up with TRBD1. Germline CDR1 is MNHNS and CDR2 is SASEGT. Germline trimming cut 4 bases from V and 1 base from J; bases unmatched to any gene: 9. This CDR3 comprises 16 residues. Here the CDR3 DNA reads TGTGCCAGCAGTGGATTCGCCGGGACAGCGAACACTGAAGCTTTCTTT. Translating it yields CASSGFAGTANTEAFF.

The rearrangement joins TRBV19 to TRBJ1-5; 7 nucleotides line up with TRBD1. The J segment lost 5 bases and the V segment lost 5 bases, leaving 6 bases of the junction unmatched. This CDR3 spans 14 amino acids. The V gene's germline CDR1 is LNHDA and CDR2 SQIVND (reference sequence). This CDR3 reads CASSVGGRDQPQHF. CDR3 in DNA: TGTGCCAGTAGTGTAGGGGGCCGGGATCAGCCCCAGCATTTT.

The chain has TRBV7-9 and TRBJ1-5, with D unclear. Trimming removed 3 bases from V and 1 base from J, with 13 bases in between. The CDR3 has 16 residues. Germline V gene data show CDR1 as SEHNR and CDR2 as FQNEAQ (reference sequence). The DNA for the CDR3 is TGTGCCAGCAGCTTGGCGGGCCGGGAAAGCAATCAGCCCCAGCATTTT. Residues: CASSLAGRESNQPQHF.

The chain joins TRBV19 to TRBJ1-2; D may be TRBD1 (5 bases). Germline values: CDR1 LNHDA, CDR2 SQIVND (reference sequence). Trimming took off 5 bases at V and 4 bases at J, with 17 bases between the two ends. The CDR3 sequence is 15 residues long. The CDR3 is CASSLTGTEGYGYTF. The CDR3 region has the DNA TGTGCCAGTAGTCTTACCGGGACGGAAGGCTATGGCTACACCTTC.

V gene TRBV4-1 combines with J gene TRBJ2-5; 7 bases match TRBD2. CDR1 and CDR2 from the germline V gene are MGHRA and YSYEKL. This CDR3 spans 14 amino acids. V shed 10 bases, J shed 2 bases, and the junction held 10 bases outside the gene matches. CDR3 sequence: CATAWRERQETQYF. The CDR3 DNA reads TGCGCCACCGCCTGGCGGGAGAGACAAGAGACCCAGTACTTC.

This clonotype appeared a single time. The chain links TRBV9 to TRBJ2-1; D ambiguous. The CDR3 totals 14 residues. Looked up from germline, CDR1 is SGDLS and CDR2 is YYNGEE. V gave up 0 bases and J gave up 5 bases, with 9 bases separating them. The DNA for the CDR3 is TGTGCCAGCAGCGTAGCGCCGATAAACAATGAGCAGTTCTTC. Residues: CASSVAPINNEQFF.

The genes are TRBV30 and TRBJ2-1; 7 bases are a match to TRBD1. The germline CDR1 and CDR2 sequences are GTSNPN and SVGIG (reference sequence). Trimming took 4 bases from V and 5 from J; bases not matched to a gene: 5. The CDR3 runs to 13 residues. CDR3 bases: TGTGCCTGGAACAGGGGACACGACAATGAGCAGTTCTTC. It is translated as CAWNRGHDNEQFF.

This clonotype was recorded only once. The rearrangement uses TRBV28 and TRBJ1-3; D not resolved. With 5 bases removed from V and 6 bases from J, the gap between germline ends came to 11 bases. The germline V gene has CDR1 MDHEN and CDR2 SYDVKM. CDR3 length: 13 amino acids. The DNA of the CDR3 is TGTGCCAGCAGTGGCGACACCTTAAACACCATATATTTT. Its protein is CASSGDTLNTIYF.

The J gene is TRBJ2-1, the V gene TRBV12-3 or TRBV12-4; 11 nucleotides agree with TRBD1. With 3 bases clipped from V and 7 bases from J, the junction kept 5 bases outside the gene matches. This CDR3 is built from 15 residues. The CDR3, as DNA: TGTGCCAGCAGTTTTACCGGGACAGGGGGAAATGAGCAGTTCTTC. Translating gives CASSFTGTGGNEQFF.

The gene calls are TRBV24-1 and TRBJ1-1, with TRBD1 matching 8 bases. CDR3 length: 18 amino acids. V trimming: 5 bases; J trimming: 1 base; junction bases outside the gene matches: 14. Germline V gene lookup returns CDR1 KGHDR and CDR2 SFDVKD. The CDR3 coding sequence is TGTGCCACCAGTGCCGGACAGGGCAAAAAGACAAAGAACACTGAAGCTTTCTTT. Encoded protein: CATSAGQGKKTKNTEAFF.

This clonotype was detected once. The gene calls are TRBV20-1 and TRBJ2-3; tentative D call: TRBD1 (7 bases). Between the trimmed V and J ends, which lost 4 bases and 5 bases, there was a span of 13 bases. Germline V CDR1 and CDR2: DFQATT, SNEGSKA (reference sequence). The CDR3 has 13 amino acids. CDR3 nucleotides: TGCAGTGCTAAAGGGGGCGGGATAGATACGCAGTATTTT. This sequence encodes CSAKGGGIDTQYF.

The CDR3 loop is CASSRNGQGAHFDTQYF. In DNA form, the CDR3 reads TGTGCCAGCAGCCGAAACGGACAGGGGGCGCATTTTGATACGCAGTATTTT. The chain links TRBV14 to TRBJ2-3; TRBD1 agrees at 11 bases. The germline gives CDR1 SGHDN, CDR2 FVKESK. The CDR3 is made up of 17 amino acids. Trimming cost V 4 bases and J 6 bases; bases outside gene matches: 12.

For this clonotype: Mismatch with germline at one junction end may stem from a read error. This chain uses TRBV7-8 with TRBJ2-7; TRBD2 matches 7 bases. CDR1 and CDR2 (germline): SGHVS, FQNEAQ. The CDR3 is made up of 14 amino acids. The CDR3 DNA follows: TGTGCCAACAGCTTAGTCGGGGGGTCCATCGAGCAGTACTTC. This encodes CANSLVGGSIEQYF.

This clonotype was observed a handful of times. The chain links TRBV6-5 to TRBJ1-6, with D perhaps TRBD1 (5 bases). V lost 3 bases to trimming and J lost 0 bases, with 9 bases between them. CDR3 length equals 16 residues. The germline gives CDR1 MNHEY, CDR2 SVGAGI. Here the CDR3 DNA reads TGTGCCAGCAGTTATCCAGGGAGCTCCTATAATTCACCCCTCCACTTT. This sequence encodes CASSYPGSSYNSPLHF.